The 16 T cell receptor beta chains below were found in one sample sequenced in a study of CD8 T cells in Susac syndrome. Reverse transcription used roughly 0.45 to 1 ug RNA and random hexamers. TCRdb reanalysed the immunoSEQ multiplex PCR reads using MiXCR and keeps one entry per CDR3 protein. The sample lists more than 150,000 distinct CDR3 sequences; 90% to 96% were seen once. The sequenced sample was CD4+ T cells from PBMCs. The receptor set was obtained from a human donor with Susac syndrome.

The rearrangement uses TRBV30 and TRBJ1-2; 9 nucleotides agree with TRBD1. Germline V lookup: CDR1 GTSNPN, CDR2 SVGIG (reference sequence). Germline trimming cut 7 bases from V and 6 bases from J; bases unmatched to any gene: 6. This CDR3 contains 12 residues. The CDR3 spells CASGQGQDGYTF. The CDR3 DNA reads TGTGCCTCGGGACAGGGTCAGGATGGCTACACCTTC.

V gene TRBV29-1 combines with J gene TRBJ2-1, with D unclear. Trimming took off 8 bases at V and 6 bases at J, with 14 bases between the two ends. CDR3 size: 12 residues. CDR1 SQVTM and CDR2 ANQGSEA come from the germline V gene. CDR3 nucleotide sequence: TGCAGCCGTACGTCCTTTTGCAATGAGCAGTTCTTC. Translating gives CSRTSFCNEQFF.

This clonotype was counted a few times. V gene TRBV6-5 combines with J gene TRBJ1-1; D remains unclear. This CDR3 is built from 14 residues. The V end was cut by 0 bases, the J end by 1 base, with 6 bases between. CDR1 is MNHEY and CDR2 is SVGAGI in the germline V gene. The CDR3 loop reads CASSYSGRNTEAFF. In nucleotides, the CDR3 is TGTGCCAGCAGTTACTCCGGTAGGAACACTGAAGCTTTCTTT.

This clonotype was seen just once. V and J are TRBV7-8 and TRBJ1-2; a possible D gene is TRBD1 (5 bases). V lost 1 base to trimming and J lost 5 bases, with 14 bases between them. The V gene's germline CDR1 is SGHVS and CDR2 FQNEAQ. This CDR3 has 15 amino acids. Written as DNA, the CDR3 is TGTGCCAGCAGCTTAGGGGACTCACTTCGGTATGGCTACACCTTC. Translation gives CASSLGDSLRYGYTF.

The V and J genes are TRBV3-1 and TRBJ2-2, with D hard to call. In germline, CDR1 is LGHDT, CDR2 YNNKEL (reference sequence). The CDR3 is 14 amino acids. Deletions cut 6 bases from V and 3 bases from J, with 11 bases between. The CDR3 loop is CASRTRTDTGELFF. For the CDR3, the DNA is TGTGCCAGCAGGACTCGGACCGACACCGGGGAGCTGTTTTTT.

The chain links TRBV2 to TRBJ2-2; 8 nucleotides agree with TRBD2. Germline CDR1 SNHLY, CDR2 FYNNEI. The CDR3 has 15 amino acids. V trimming: 6 bases; J trimming: 4 bases; junction bases outside the gene matches: 7. The CDR3 loop is CASRRFAGGTGELFF. CDR3 DNA sequence: TGTGCCAGCAGGAGGTTCGCGGGGGGCACCGGGGAGCTGTTTTTT.

The CDR3 sequence: CAWSLSSDTQYF. CDR3 nucleotides: TGTGCCTGGAGTTTAAGCTCAGATACGCAGTATTTT. The chain employs TRBV30 and TRBJ2-3; D is unresolved. Between the trimmed V and J ends, which lost 2 bases and 4 bases, there was a span of 7 bases. Germline CDR1 reads GTSNPN; CDR2 reads SVGIG (reference sequence). The length of the CDR3 is 12 residues.

The chain joins TRBV20-1 to TRBJ1-2; the D is unclear. CDR3 length equals 13 residues. V was trimmed by 3 bases and J by 8 bases, leaving 16 bases between them. From germline, CDR1 is DFQATT and CDR2 SNEGSKA (reference sequence). CDR3 loop: CSASSGSKGGYTF. The CDR3 DNA sequence: TGCAGTGCTAGTTCGGGATCGAAGGGAGGCTACACCTTC.

This clonotype showed up just once. This rearrangement joins TRBV7-3 to TRBJ2-5; D may be TRBD2 (7 bases). From germline, CDR1 is SGHTA and CDR2 FQGTGA. The CDR3 totals 15 residues. The V gene lost 3 bases and the J gene lost 1 base, with 12 bases spanning the gap. CDR3 nucleotides: TGTGCCAGCAGCTTCCAAGGGGGGGGCCAAGAGACCCAGTACTTC. Protein: CASSFQGGGQETQYF. Full variable domain (remainder filled in from reference TRBV7-3 and TRBJ2-5): GAGVSQTPSNKVTEKGKYVELRCDPISGHTALYWYRQSLGQGPEFLIYFQGTGAADDSGLPNDRFFAVRPEGSVSTLKIQRTERGDSAVYLCASSFQGGGQETQYFGPGTRLLVL.

This sequence joins TRBV9 and TRBJ2-5; D possibly corresponds to TRBD1 (5 bases). Germline V gives CDR1 SGDLS, CDR2 YYNGEE. The CDR3 extends over 16 amino acids. Trimming cost V 0 bases and J 1 base, with 13 bases left between them. The CDR3 DNA reads as TGTGCCAGCAGCGTAGCTTTGGGGCTGGGCCAAGAGACCCAGTACTTC. Translating gives CASSVALGLGQETQYF. Together with reference TRBV9 and TRBJ2-5, the CDR3 gives the full variable domain: DSGVTQTPKHLITATGQRVTLRCSPRSGDLSVYWYQQSLDQGLQFLIQYYNGEERAKGNILERFSAQQFPDLHSELNLSSLELGDSALYFCASSVALGLGQETQYFGPGTRLLVL.

This sequence joins TRBV5-5 and TRBJ2-1; possibly TRBD1 for D (5 bases). The CDR3 runs to 15 residues. V gave up 3 bases and J gave up 2 bases, with 12 bases separating them. Germline lookup yields CDR1 SGHKS and CDR2 YYEKEE (reference sequence). CDR3 amino acids: CASSSGLQTYNEQFF. In DNA form, the CDR3 reads TGTGCCAGCAGCTCAGGGCTCCAAACCTACAATGAGCAGTTCTTC. Using reference TRBV5-5 and TRBJ2-1 for the parts outside the CDR3, the full variable domain is DAGVTQSPTHLIKTRGQQVTLRCSPISGHKSVSWYQQVLGQGPQFIFQYYEKEERGRGNFPDRFSARQFPNYSSELNVNALLLGDSALYLCASSSGLQTYNEQFFGPGTRLTVL.

The chain combines TRBV4-3 with TRBJ1-2; unclear D gene. Germline lookup yields CDR1 LGHNA and CDR2 YSLEER. V was trimmed by 0 bases and J by 8 bases, leaving 1 base between them. The CDR3 runs to 10 residues. This chain's CDR3 is CASSQEGYTF. CDR3 sequence (DNA): TGCGCCAGCAGCCAAGAGGGCTACACCTTC.

This chain joins TRBV20-1 and TRBJ2-5; 7 bases fit TRBD2. Germline assignment: CDR1 DFQATT and CDR2 SNEGSKA (reference sequence). The CDR3 loop spans 14 amino acids. The V and J ends lost 6 bases and 1 base, in that order; junction bases with no gene match: 8. CDR3 DNA sequence: TGCAGTGCACTAGCGACTTCCACCCAAGAGACCCAGTACTTC. It codes for CSALATSTQETQYF.

The rearrangement joins TRBV7-9 to TRBJ1-5, with no clear D. V lost 5 bases and J 6 bases, leaving 11 bases between the germline ends. The CDR3 totals 13 residues. CDR1 and CDR2 (germline): SEHNR, FQNEAQ (reference sequence). The CDR3 is CASSPGLLQPQHF. The CDR3 DNA sequence: TGTGCCAGCAGCCCCGGCCTTCTTCAGCCCCAGCATTTT.

The chain combines TRBV15 with TRBJ2-2, with D perhaps TRBD1 (6 bases). V was shortened by 1 base and J by 5 bases, with 14 bases between the two germline ends. Germline V CDR1 and CDR2: LNHNV, YYDKDF (reference sequence). The CDR3 contains 16 residues. The CDR3 DNA follows: TGTGCCACCAGCAGAGCTGTCGGGACATCTACCGGGGAGCTGTTTTTT. It yields the protein CATSRAVGTSTGELFF.

This chain links TRBV2 with TRBJ1-1; D possibly corresponds to TRBD1 (5 bases). V was cut by 7 bases and J by 3 bases, with 12 bases left in between. Germline values: CDR1 SNHLY, CDR2 FYNNEI. The CDR3 loop spans 13 amino acids. CDR3 in DNA: TGTGCCAGCAAAGACAGACGGGACACTGAAGCTTTCTTT. As protein: CASKDRRDTEAFF.